This TCR beta chain was obtained from a study of coeliac disease. General study results and limits: Few TRB amino acid sequences were shared between samples; most were unique. Unbiased detection of gliadin-specific T cells was judged not feasible with this approach. Intraepithelial and lamina propria fractions were not highly pure, so cross-contamination was possible.

Clones were sequenced by immunoSEQ multiplex PCR, and TCRdb holds only the in-frame ones, with some missing. The sample has about 430 clones; roughly 82% are singletons. This CDR3 has 14 residues. Germline CDR1 and CDR2: GTSNPN and SVGIG (reference sequence). V shed 2 bases and J shed 6 bases, with 15 bases lying between them. In this sample, this clone turned up a few times. Antigen: not known. The origin of this receptor is a human donor without celiac disease. The sequenced sample was intraepithelial lymphocytes from the gut. The chain is built from TRBV30 and TRBJ2-3, with TRBD1 as a possible D gene (6 bases). CDR3 bases: TGTGCCTGGAGTCCAGGGGCTTCCCGGGATACGCAGTATTTT. It translates to CAWSPGASRDTQYF.